The next 5 T cell receptor beta chains were all read from a single sample in a study of T cells after posttransplantation cyclophosphamide. Busulfan-fludarabine conditioning, marrow transplant, and cyclophosphamide on days +3 and +4 were administered. Repertoires were generated with immunoSEQ multiplex PCR, while TCRdb's copy carries only in-frame clones and drops some. The table includes around 22,000 clones, 85% to 90% detected once. Sequences were derived from PBMCs, sampled after allogeneic stem cell transplant with posttransplant cyclophosphamide. These receptors were taken from a female patient younger than 45 who received an allogeneic stem cell transplant from an unrelated donor, was CMV-positive, and had no GVHD. Some T cells here may be from the graft donor.

The rearrangement uses TRBV7-9 and TRBJ2-4; a possible D gene is TRBD1 (6 bases). Trimming took off 5 bases at V and 6 bases at J, with 20 bases between the two ends. The CDR3 is 16 amino acids. Germline assignment: CDR1 SEHNR and CDR2 FQNEAQ (reference sequence). The CDR3 DNA reads TGTGCCAGCAGCCCCCCCCGGACAGATGATCTAAACATTCAGTACTTC. Its translation is CASSPPRTDDLNIQYF.

This chain connects TRBV28 to TRBJ2-3; weak D call: TRBD1 (5 bases). Trimming took off 5 bases at V and 4 bases at J, with 16 bases between the two ends. The germline CDR1 and CDR2 sequences are MDHEN and SYDVKM. The CDR3 is 15 amino acids. The CDR3 DNA sequence: TGTGCCAGCAGTCCCGTCAGGGTATCGGCAGATACGCAGTATTTT. Its translation is CASSPVRVSADTQYF.

This CDR3 is CASSVKPPTDTQYF. The CDR3 bases are TGCGCCAGCAGCGTCAAGCCCCCCACAGATACGCAGTATTTT. The gene calls are TRBV5-1 and TRBJ2-3; no definite D call. This CDR3 has 14 amino acids. V lost 4 bases, J lost 2 bases, and 11 bases lay in between. Per germline, CDR1 SGHRS and CDR2 YFSETQ.

This chain connects TRBV21-1 to TRBJ1-2; TRBD1 was called by the table and not checked on the DNA. TRBV21-1 is reported as a pseudogene. This CDR3 is built from 16 residues. The CDR3 sequence is CASSKSHAGGSYGYTF. CDR3 coding DNA: TGTGCCAGCAGCAAAAGTCACGCAGGGGGCTCCTATGGCTACACCTTC.

The rearrangement joins TRBV11-2 to TRBJ2-6; weak D call: TRBD2 (5 bases). Germline CDR1 and CDR2: SGHAT and FQNNGV. Trimming took 5 bases from V and 2 from J, leaving 19 bases between them. The CDR3 is 18 residues long. The CDR3 DNA reads TGTGCCAGCAGCCCTCACGGGAAGTTGAGTACTGGGGCCAACGTCCTGACTTTC. This translates into CASSPHGKLSTGANVLTF.